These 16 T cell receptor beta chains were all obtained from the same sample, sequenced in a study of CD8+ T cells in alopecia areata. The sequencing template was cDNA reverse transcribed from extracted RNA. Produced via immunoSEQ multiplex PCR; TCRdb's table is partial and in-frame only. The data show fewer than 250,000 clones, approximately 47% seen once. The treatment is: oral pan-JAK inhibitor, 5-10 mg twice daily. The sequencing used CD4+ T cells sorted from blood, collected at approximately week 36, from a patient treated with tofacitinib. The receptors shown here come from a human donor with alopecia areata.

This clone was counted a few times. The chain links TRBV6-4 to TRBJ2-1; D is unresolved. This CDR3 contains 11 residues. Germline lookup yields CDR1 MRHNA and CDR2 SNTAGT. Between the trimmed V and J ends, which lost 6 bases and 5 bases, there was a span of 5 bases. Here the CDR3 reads CASSFNNEQFF. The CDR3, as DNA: TGTGCCAGCAGCTTTAACAATGAGCAGTTCTTC.

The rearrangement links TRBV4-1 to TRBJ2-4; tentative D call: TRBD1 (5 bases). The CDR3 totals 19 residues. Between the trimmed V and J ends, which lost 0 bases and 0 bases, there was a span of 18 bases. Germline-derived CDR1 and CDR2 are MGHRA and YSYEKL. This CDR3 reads CASSQEGFQGPLAKNIQYF. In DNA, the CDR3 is TGCGCCAGCAGCCAAGAGGGATTTCAGGGCCCTCTAGCCAAAAACATTCAGTACTTC.

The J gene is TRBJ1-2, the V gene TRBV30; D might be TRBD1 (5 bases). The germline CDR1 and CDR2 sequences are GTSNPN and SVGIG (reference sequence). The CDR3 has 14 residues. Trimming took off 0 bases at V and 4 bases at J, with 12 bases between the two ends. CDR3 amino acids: CAWSVRGRFYGYTF. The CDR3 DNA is TGTGCCTGGAGTGTACGGGGCAGGTTCTATGGCTACACCTTC. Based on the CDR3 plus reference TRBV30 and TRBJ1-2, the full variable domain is SQTIHQWPATLVQPVGSPLSLECTVEGTSNPNLYWYRQAAGRGLQLLFYSVGIGQISSEVPQNLSASRPQDRQFILSSKKLLLSDSGFYLCAWSVRGRFYGYTFGSGTRLTVV.

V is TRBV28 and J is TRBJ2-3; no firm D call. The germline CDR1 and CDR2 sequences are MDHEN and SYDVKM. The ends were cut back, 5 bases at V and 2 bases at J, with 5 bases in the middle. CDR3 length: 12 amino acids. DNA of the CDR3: TGTGCCAGCAGTCCGACCACAGATACGCAGTATTTT. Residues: CASSPTTDTQYF.

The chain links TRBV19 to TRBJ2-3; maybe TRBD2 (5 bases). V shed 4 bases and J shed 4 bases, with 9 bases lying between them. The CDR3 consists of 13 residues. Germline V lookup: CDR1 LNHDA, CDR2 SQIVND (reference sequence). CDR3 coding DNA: TGTGCCAGTAGTAGGGCGGGCCCAGATACGCAGTATTTT. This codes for CASSRAGPDTQYF.

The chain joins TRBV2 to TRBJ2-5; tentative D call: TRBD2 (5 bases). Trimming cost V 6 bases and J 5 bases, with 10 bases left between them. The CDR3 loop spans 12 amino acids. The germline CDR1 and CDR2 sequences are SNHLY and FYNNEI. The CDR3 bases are TGTGCCAGCAGGCGGGCGCAGGAGACCCAGTACTTC. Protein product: CASRRAQETQYF.

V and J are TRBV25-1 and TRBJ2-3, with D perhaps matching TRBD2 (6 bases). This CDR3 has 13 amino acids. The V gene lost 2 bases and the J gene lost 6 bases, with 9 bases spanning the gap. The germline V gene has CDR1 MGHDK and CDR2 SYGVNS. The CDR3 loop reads CASSEGGGDTQYF. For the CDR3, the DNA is TGTGCCAGCAGTGAAGGTGGGGGGGATACGCAGTATTTT.

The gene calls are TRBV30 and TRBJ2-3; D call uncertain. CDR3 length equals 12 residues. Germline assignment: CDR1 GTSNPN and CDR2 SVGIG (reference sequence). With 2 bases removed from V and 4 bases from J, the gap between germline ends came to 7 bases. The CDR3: CAWSKESDTQYF. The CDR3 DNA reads TGTGCCTGGAGTAAGGAATCAGATACGCAGTATTTT.

The CDR3 DNA follows: TGTGCCAGCTCACCCGAGCGGGGCGGCTACACCTTC. Amino acids: CASSPERGGYTF. V is TRBV18 and J is TRBJ1-2; possible D gene TRBD1, 5 bases. Germline lookup yields CDR1 KGHSH and CDR2 LQKENI. Between the trimmed V and J ends, which lost 3 bases and 8 bases, there was a span of 10 bases. The CDR3 contains 12 residues.

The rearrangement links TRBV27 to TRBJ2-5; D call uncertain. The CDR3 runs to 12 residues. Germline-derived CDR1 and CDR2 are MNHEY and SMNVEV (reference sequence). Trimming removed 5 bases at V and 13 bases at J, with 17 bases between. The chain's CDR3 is CASSLGGGVLYF. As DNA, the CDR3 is TGTGCCAGCAGTCTGGGCGGTGGAGTTCTGTACTTC.

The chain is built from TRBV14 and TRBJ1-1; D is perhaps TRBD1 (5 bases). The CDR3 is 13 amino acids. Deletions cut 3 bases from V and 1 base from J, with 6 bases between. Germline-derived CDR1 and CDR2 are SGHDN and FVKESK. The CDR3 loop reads CASSHQGNTEAFF. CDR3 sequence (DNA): TGTGCCAGCAGCCACCAGGGGAACACTGAAGCTTTCTTT.

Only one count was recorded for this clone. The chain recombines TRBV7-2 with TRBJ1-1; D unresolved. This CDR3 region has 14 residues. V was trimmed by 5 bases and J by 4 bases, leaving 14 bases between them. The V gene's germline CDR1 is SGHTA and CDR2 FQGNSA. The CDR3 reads CASSPRRKTTEAFF. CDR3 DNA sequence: TGTGCCAGCAGCCCTAGAAGAAAGACCACTGAAGCTTTCTTT.

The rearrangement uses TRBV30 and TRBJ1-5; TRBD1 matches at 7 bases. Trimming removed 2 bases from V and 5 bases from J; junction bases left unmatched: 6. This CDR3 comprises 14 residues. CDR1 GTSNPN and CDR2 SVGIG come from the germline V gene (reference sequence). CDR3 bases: TGTGCCTGGAGTCCCAGGGGGAATTATCAGCCCCAGCATTTT. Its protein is CAWSPRGNYQPQHF.

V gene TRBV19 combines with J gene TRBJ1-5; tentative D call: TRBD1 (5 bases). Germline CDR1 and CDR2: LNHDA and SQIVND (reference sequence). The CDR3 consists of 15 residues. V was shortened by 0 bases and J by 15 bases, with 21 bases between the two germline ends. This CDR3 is CASSIDSDEADGAHF. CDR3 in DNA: TGTGCCAGTAGTATAGATTCGGATGAGGCGGACGGGGCGCATTTT.

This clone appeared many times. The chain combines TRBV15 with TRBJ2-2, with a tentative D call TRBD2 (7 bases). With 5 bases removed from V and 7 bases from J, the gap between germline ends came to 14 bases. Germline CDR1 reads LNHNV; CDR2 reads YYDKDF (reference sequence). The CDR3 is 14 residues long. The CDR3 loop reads CATSPRGASGELFF. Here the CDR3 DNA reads TGTGCCACCAGCCCTCGGGGGGCCAGCGGGGAGCTGTTTTTT. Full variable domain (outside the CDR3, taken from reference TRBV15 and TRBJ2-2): DAMVIQNPRYQVTQFGKPVTLSCSQTLNHNVMYWYQQKSSQAPKLLFHYYDKDFNNEADTPDNFQSRRPNTSFCFLDIRSPGLGDTAMYLCATSPRGASGELFFGEGSRLTVL.

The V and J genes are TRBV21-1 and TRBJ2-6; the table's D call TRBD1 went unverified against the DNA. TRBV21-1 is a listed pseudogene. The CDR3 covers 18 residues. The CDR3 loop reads CASSFSLTGSSGANVLTF. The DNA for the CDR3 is TGTGCCAGCAGCTTCTCTCTCACAGGTAGCTCTGGGGCCAACGTCCTGACTTTC.